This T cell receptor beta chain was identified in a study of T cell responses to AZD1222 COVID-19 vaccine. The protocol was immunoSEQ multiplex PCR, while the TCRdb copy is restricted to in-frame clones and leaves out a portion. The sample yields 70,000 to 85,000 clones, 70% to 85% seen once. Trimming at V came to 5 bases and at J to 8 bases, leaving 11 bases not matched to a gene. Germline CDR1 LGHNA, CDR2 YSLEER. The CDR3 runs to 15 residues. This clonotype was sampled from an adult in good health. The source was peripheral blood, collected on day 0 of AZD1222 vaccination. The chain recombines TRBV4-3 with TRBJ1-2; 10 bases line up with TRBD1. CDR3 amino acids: CASSGETGGARGYTF. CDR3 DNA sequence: TGCGCCAGCAGCGGTGAGACAGGGGGCGCGAGGGGCTACACCTTC.